This entry lists 28 T cell receptor beta chains sequenced from one sample in a study of shared T cell receptors in the human thymus. TCRdb keeps only in-frame clones here, not all; method: immunoSEQ multiplex PCR. The repertoire consists of approximately 660,000 clones, with 85% to 90% occurring once and the leading ten covering 0.0095% to 0.013%. The data were also submitted as part of a second study, on human thymus T cells.

The sequencing input was thymocytes. Receptors were obtained from a boy in the first two years of life with a congenital heart defect.

The V gene is TRBV5-6, the J gene TRBJ2-5; TRBD1 might be the D (5 bases). The better agreement between TRBJ2-7 and the DNA end casts doubt on the J call. CDR3 size: 12 residues. Germline CDR1 reads SGHDT; CDR2 reads YYEEEE. This CDR3 is CASSLGVYEQYF. CDR3 DNA sequence: TGTGCCAGCAGCCTAGGGGTTTACGAGCAGTACTTC.

This clone has just one count. This rearrangement joins TRBV5-1 to TRBJ2-1, with 8 positions matching TRBD2. The germline CDR1 and CDR2 sequences are SGHRS and YFSETQ. This CDR3 spans 15 amino acids. After removal of 4 bases from V and 0 bases from J, the junction contained 3 bases not matched to a gene. DNA of the CDR3: TGCGCCAGCAGCGGAAGCGGGAGCTCCTACAATGAGCAGTTCTTC. It encodes CASSGSGSSYNEQFF.

The V and J genes are TRBV29-1 and TRBJ2-7, with 7 bases matching TRBD2. Trimming at V came to 4 bases and at J to 5 bases, leaving 5 bases not matched to a gene. This CDR3 spans 12 amino acids. Germline lookup yields CDR1 SQVTM and CDR2 ANQGSEA. The CDR3 DNA reads as TGCAGCGTTGGGCTCGGGAGGCACGAGCAGTACTTC. Translating gives CSVGLGRHEQYF.

This chain connects TRBV19 to TRBJ2-5, with D maybe TRBD2 (6 bases). Per germline, CDR1 LNHDA and CDR2 SQIVND (reference sequence). The CDR3 covers 15 residues. The V and J ends lost 0 bases and 2 bases respectively, with 10 bases between them. The DNA of the CDR3 is TGTGCCAGTAGTATAGATACGGGAGAGCAAGAGACCCAGTACTTC. Its translation is CASSIDTGEQETQYF.

The V gene is TRBV2, the J gene TRBJ2-7; D is undetermined. Germline V gene data show CDR1 as SNHLY and CDR2 as FYNNEI. V was trimmed by 1 base and J by 3 bases, leaving 16 bases between them. The CDR3 runs 16 residues. CDR3 nucleotide sequence: TGTGCCAGCAGTGAAGGGAGCGACTCGGGTTACTACGAGCAGTACTTC. Amino acids: CASSEGSDSGYYEQYF.

The chain recombines TRBV4-1 with TRBJ2-7, with D possibly TRBD1 on 5 matching bases. Trimming took off 0 bases at V and 2 bases at J, with 14 bases between the two ends. CDR3 length: 16 residues. Germline V gene data show CDR1 as MGHRA and CDR2 as YSYEKL. CDR3 in amino acids: CASSQDNEGAPYEQYF. CDR3 nucleotide sequence: TGCGCCAGCAGCCAAGATAATGAAGGGGCCCCCTACGAGCAGTACTTC.

This clone was recorded only once. The chain carries TRBV15 and TRBJ2-7; 8 nucleotides align to TRBD2. In germline, CDR1 is LNHNV, CDR2 YYDKDF (reference sequence). The CDR3 runs 17 residues. After removal of 0 bases from V and 2 bases from J, the junction contained 9 bases not matched to a gene. Here the CDR3 reads CATSRDLSSGGAYEQYF. The CDR3 DNA sequence: TGTGCCACCAGCAGAGATTTGTCCAGCGGGGGAGCCTACGAGCAGTACTTC.

In DNA, the CDR3 is TGTGCCAGTTCGGGGATGGGGAGGGCTTACAATGAGCAGTTCTTC. Protein product: CASSGMGRAYNEQFF. The V gene is TRBV27, the J gene TRBJ2-1; 7 bases are shared with TRBD2. Germline V lookup: CDR1 MNHEY, CDR2 SMNVEV (reference sequence). The CDR3 covers 15 residues. Trimming cost V 9 bases and J 4 bases; bases outside gene matches: 12.

This clone has more than one count but fewer than ten. The limits of the CDR3 on the DNA are not certain, so only TCRdb's listed CDR3 is given. This sequence joins TRBV1 and TRBJ2-2; the DNA was not used to check the table's D call, TRBD2. TRBV1 is flagged as a pseudogene. The CDR3 is made up of 15 amino acids, end residues included. The CDR3 protein is CTTAGVAGGAGELFF.

The chain employs TRBV25-1 and TRBJ2-1, with 7 bases aligning to TRBD1. The V segment lost 5 bases and the J segment 4 bases; nucleotides outside the gene matches: 5. CDR1 and CDR2 from the germline V gene are MGHDK and SYGVNS. This CDR3 spans 14 amino acids. DNA for the CDR3: TGTGCCAGCAGTATATCGGGACAGTACAATGAGCAGTTCTTC. Translated, it gives CASSISGQYNEQFF.

The chain employs TRBV19 and TRBJ2-7; weak D call: TRBD1 (5 bases). CDR3 length: 16 amino acids. Trimming stripped 0 bases from V and 2 bases from J, with 14 bases between. Germline assignment: CDR1 LNHDA and CDR2 SQIVND (reference sequence). The CDR3 DNA reads TGTGCCAGTAGTATAGAGGTGGGGCAGCCTACCTACGAGCAGTACTTC. Protein product: CASSIEVGQPTYEQYF.

J is TRBJ2-1 and V is TRBV7-9, with TRBD1 identical over 9 bases. From germline, CDR1 is SEHNR and CDR2 FQNEAQ (reference sequence). Losses at the gene ends were 5 bases for V and 6 bases for J; bases not matched to a gene: 5. The CDR3 totals 14 residues. In DNA form, the CDR3 reads TGTGCCAGCAGCCCGGGACAGGGAATCAATGAGCAGTTCTTC. Its protein is CASSPGQGINEQFF.

The CDR3 protein is CASSQDVGQDEQYF. The DNA of the CDR3 is TGTGCCAGCAGCCAAGATGTCGGACAAGACGAGCAGTACTTC. The chain uses TRBV14 and TRBJ2-7; TRBD1 is a possible D gene (5 bases). CDR1 and CDR2 (germline): SGHDN, FVKESK. The length of the CDR3 is 14 residues. The V end was cut by 0 bases, the J end by 5 bases, with 11 bases between.

V is TRBV29-1 and J is TRBJ2-5, with TRBD2 identical over 11 bases. This CDR3 is built from 16 residues. V shed 1 base, J shed 2 bases, and the junction held 6 bases outside the gene matches. Germline CDR1 and CDR2: SQVTM and ANQGSEA. Here the CDR3 DNA reads TGCAGCGTTGAAGGGGGACTAGCGGATCCTCAAGAGACCCAGTACTTC. The encoded protein is CSVEGGLADPQETQYF. Using reference TRBV29-1 and TRBJ2-5 for the parts outside the CDR3, the full variable domain is SAVISQKPSRDICQRGTSLTIQCQVDSQVTMMFWYRQQPGQSLTLIATANQGSEATYESGFVIDKFPISRPNLTFSTLTVSNMSPEDSSIYLCSVEGGLADPQETQYFGPGTRLLVL.

The chain recombines TRBV5-4 with TRBJ2-7; 7 bases line up with TRBD1. The CDR3 loop spans 18 amino acids. J lost 2 bases, V lost 1 base, and 15 bases had no gene match. Germline CDR1 SGHNT, CDR2 YYREEE (reference sequence). CDR3 sequence reads: CASSLIDRAGGFPYEQYF. The DNA for the CDR3 is TGTGCCAGCAGCTTGATAGATCGGGCAGGGGGATTCCCCTACGAGCAGTACTTC.

This clone was counted once. The chain combines TRBV5-1 with TRBJ2-5; 7 positions match TRBD1. Germline trimming cut 8 bases from V and 2 bases from J; bases unmatched to any gene: 3. Germline CDR1 is SGHRS and CDR2 is YFSETQ. The CDR3 has 12 residues. The CDR3 is CASRTGQETQYF. In DNA, the CDR3 is TGCGCCAGTCGGACAGGTCAAGAGACCCAGTACTTC.

This chain uses TRBV5-1 with TRBJ2-4; D remains unclear. The V gene lost 4 bases and the J gene lost 1 base, with 12 bases spanning the gap. CDR3 length: 15 amino acids. Germline assignment: CDR1 SGHRS and CDR2 YFSETQ. The CDR3 DNA follows: TGCGCCAGCAGCCCACCAGCGTCGGCCAAAAACATTCAGTACTTC. This encodes CASSPPASAKNIQYF.

The chain recombines TRBV4-2 with TRBJ2-7; the D gene is possibly TRBD1 (5 bases). The CDR3 is made up of 15 amino acids. V was pared by 0 bases and J by 4 bases, with 13 bases between. Germline values: CDR1 LGHNA, CDR2 YNFKEQ. CDR3 sequence reads: CASSQDLKGRYEQYF. In DNA form, the CDR3 reads TGTGCCAGCAGCCAAGATCTTAAGGGGCGGTACGAGCAGTACTTC.

V gene TRBV6-1 combines with J gene TRBJ1-3; D perhaps matches TRBD1 (5 bases). CDR3 length equals 17 residues. Germline CDR1 is MNHNS and CDR2 is SASEGT. V was pared by 3 bases and J by 2 bases, with 17 bases between. Here the CDR3 reads CASSERGGGATGNTIYF. CDR3 nucleotides: TGTGCCAGCAGTGAGAGGGGAGGAGGGGCGACTGGAAACACCATATATTTT.

This chain links TRBV30 with TRBJ1-4; D might be TRBD1 (6 bases). Germline lookup yields CDR1 GTSNPN and CDR2 SVGIG (reference sequence). This CDR3 spans 14 amino acids. V lost 0 bases, J lost 4 bases, and 9 bases lay in between. The CDR3 is CAWSVLQGNEKLFF. The CDR3 DNA is TGTGCCTGGAGTGTTTTACAGGGTAATGAAAAACTGTTTTTT.

This chain connects TRBV5-6 to TRBJ2-5, with D perhaps matching TRBD2 (6 bases). This CDR3 has 16 amino acids. Germline CDR1 is SGHDT and CDR2 is YYEEEE. Trimming cost V 4 bases and J 4 bases, with 20 bases left between them. CDR3 sequence (DNA): TGTGCCAGCAGCGTCAGGGACTCGGACGGCGTAGAGACCCAGTACTTC. Protein sequence: CASSVRDSDGVETQYF.

The gene calls are TRBV5-4 and TRBJ1-1; perhaps TRBD1 as D (6 bases). V was trimmed by 3 bases and J by 4 bases, leaving 16 bases between them. The CDR3 sequence is 15 residues long. Per the germline V gene, CDR1 is SGHNT and CDR2 is YYREEE (reference sequence). The CDR3 spells CASSSPRGASTEAFF. CDR3 DNA: TGTGCCAGCAGCTCCCCCCGGGGGGCGAGCACTGAAGCTTTCTTT.

This clone was detected once. This chain connects TRBV7-8 to TRBJ2-3; 9 bases line up with TRBD1. Germline lookup yields CDR1 SGHVS and CDR2 FQNEAQ. V lost 1 base to trimming and J lost 1 base; unmatched junction nucleotides: 3. This CDR3 has 16 amino acids. CDR3 nucleotide sequence: TGTGCCAGCAGCTTAGTTCGACAGGGGGGCACAGATACGCAGTATTTT. It translates to CASSLVRQGGTDTQYF.

The chain employs TRBV18 and TRBJ1-1; D uncertain. In germline, CDR1 is KGHSH, CDR2 LQKENI. V gave up 5 bases and J gave up 3 bases, with 22 bases separating them. CDR3 length equals 17 residues. The CDR3 region is CASSLSAVLYRDTEAFF. In DNA, the CDR3 is TGTGCCAGCTCATTGTCTGCAGTGCTTTATCGGGACACTGAAGCTTTCTTT.

V usage is TRBV10-3 and J usage is TRBJ2-1, with 11 positions matching TRBD2. The germline gives CDR1 ENHRY, CDR2 SYGVKD. Trimming took 11 bases from V and 5 from J; bases not matched to a gene: 8. There are 14 residues in the CDR3. The CDR3: CAAGGLAVNNEQFF. CDR3 nucleotides: TGTGCCGCAGGGGGACTAGCGGTAAACAATGAGCAGTTCTTC.

The chain joins TRBV10-3 to TRBJ2-5; 7 nucleotides agree with TRBD2. The germline V gene encodes CDR1 ENHRY and CDR2 SYGVKD. The V segment lost 6 bases and the J segment 0 bases; nucleotides outside the gene matches: 10. The CDR3 has 16 amino acids. The CDR3 spells CAIRPGLLLYQETQYF. In DNA, the CDR3 is TGTGCCATCAGACCGGGACTACTTTTGTACCAAGAGACCCAGTACTTC.

The chain has TRBV4-3 and TRBJ2-6; a possible D gene is TRBD2 (5 bases). Germline loops: CDR1 LGHNA, CDR2 YSLEER. The V gene lost 4 bases and the J gene lost 0 bases, with 10 bases spanning the gap. This CDR3 is built from 16 residues. In DNA, the CDR3 is TGCGCCAGCAGCCTCGGACTCCGCTCTGGGGCCAACGTCCTGACTTTC. Translating it yields CASSLGLRSGANVLTF.

The J gene is TRBJ2-1, the V gene TRBV20-1; D is uncertain. This CDR3 is 10 amino acids long. Trimming left V 0 bases short and J 10 bases short, with 4 bases between. Germline V lookup: CDR1 DFQATT, CDR2 SNEGSKA (reference sequence). The CDR3 sequence is CSAREREQFF. DNA for the CDR3: TGCAGTGCTAGAGAGAGGGAGCAGTTCTTC.